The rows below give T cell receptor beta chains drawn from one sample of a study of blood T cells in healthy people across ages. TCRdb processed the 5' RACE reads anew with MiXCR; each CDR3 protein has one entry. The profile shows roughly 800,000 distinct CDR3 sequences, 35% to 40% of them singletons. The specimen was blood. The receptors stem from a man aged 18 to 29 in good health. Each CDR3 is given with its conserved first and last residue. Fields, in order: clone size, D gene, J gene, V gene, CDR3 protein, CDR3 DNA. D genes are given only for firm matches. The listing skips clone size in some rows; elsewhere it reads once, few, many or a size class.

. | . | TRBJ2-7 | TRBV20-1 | CSARAHGASSREQYF | TGCAGTGCTAGAGCCCACGGGGCCTCATCTCGCGAGCAGTACTTC
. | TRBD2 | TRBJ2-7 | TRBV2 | CASSIAGGGYNEQYF | TGTGCCAGCAGTATAGCGGGGGGGGGCTACAATGAGCAGTACTTC
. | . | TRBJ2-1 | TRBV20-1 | CSAPKGDNQQFF | TGCAGTGCTCCTAAAGGGGACAATCAGCAGTTCTTC
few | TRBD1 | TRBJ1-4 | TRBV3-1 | CASSRTGEATNEKLFF | TGTGCCAGCAGTCGAACAGGGGAAGCAACTAATGAAAAACTGTTTTTT
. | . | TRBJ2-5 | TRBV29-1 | CSVAKSNGETQYF | TGCAGCGTTGCAAAATCTAATGGGGAGACCCAGTACTTC
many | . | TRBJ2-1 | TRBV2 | CASSEARVGNEQFF | TGTGCCAGCAGTGAGGCCAGGGTAGGAAATGAGCAGTTCTTC
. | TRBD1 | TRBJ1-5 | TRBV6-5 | CASSHGGTGGWRNQPQHF | TGTGCCAGCAGTCACGGAGGGACAGGGGGCTGGCGCAATCAGCCCCAGCATTTT
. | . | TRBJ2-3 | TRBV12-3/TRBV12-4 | CASSLAPEGTDTEYF | TGTGCCAGTAGTTTAGCGCCAGAGGGCACAGATACGGAGTATTTT
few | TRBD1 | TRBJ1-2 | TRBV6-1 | CASSGPSTGTGNYGYTF | TGTGCCAGCAGTGGACCCAGCACCGGGACAGGAAACTATGGCTACACCTTC
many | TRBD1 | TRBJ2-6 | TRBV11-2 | CASSTIGQGGANVLTF | TGTGCCAGCAGTACTATAGGACAGGGAGGAGCCAACGTCCTGACTTTC
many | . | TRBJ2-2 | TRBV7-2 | CASSLRRINTGELFF | TGTGCCAGCAGCTTAAGACGGATTAACACCGGGGAGCTGTTTTTT
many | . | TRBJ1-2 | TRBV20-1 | CSARDLSDLSYTF | TGCAGTGCTAGAGATCTTTCGGACTTGAGCTACACCTTC
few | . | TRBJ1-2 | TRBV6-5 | CASSYTGEGRHYGYTF | TGTGCCAGCAGTTACACGGGGGAAGGGCGGCACTATGGCTACACCTTC
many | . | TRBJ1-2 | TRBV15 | CATSREGGEIGYTF | TGTGCCACCAGCAGAGAAGGGGGTGAGATCGGCTACACCTTC
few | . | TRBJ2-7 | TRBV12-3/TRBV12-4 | CASSLWGNNLLYEQYF | TGTGCCAGCAGTTTATGGGGAAACAATCTCCTATACGAGCAGTACTTC
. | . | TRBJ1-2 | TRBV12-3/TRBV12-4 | CASSVRGQPHGYTF | TGTGCCAGCAGCGTCCGAGGACAGCCTCATGGCTACACCTTC
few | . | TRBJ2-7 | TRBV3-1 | CASSQEYRYYHEQYF | TGTGCCAGCAGCCAAGAGTACAGGTACTACCACGAGCAGTACTTC
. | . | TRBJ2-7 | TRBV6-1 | CASAPLRASSYEQYF | TGTGCCAGCGCTCCCCTCCGGGCGAGCTCCTACGAGCAGTACTTC
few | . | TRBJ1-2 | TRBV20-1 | CSARDGGANYGYTF | TGCAGTGCTAGAGATGGGGGGGCTAACTATGGCTACACCTTC
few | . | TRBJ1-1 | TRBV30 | CAWSGQTGTLAFF | TGTGCCTGGAGTGGGCAAACCGGGACCCTTGCTTTCTTT
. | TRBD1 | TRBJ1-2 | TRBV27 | CASSFPCFAGGAAYGYTF | TGTGCCAGCAGTTTTCCCTGCTTTGCAGGGGGCGCGGCCTATGGCTACACCTTC
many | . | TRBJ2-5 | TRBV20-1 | CSARVSETQYF | TGCAGTGCTAGAGTTTCGGAGACCCAGTACTTC
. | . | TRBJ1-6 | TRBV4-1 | CASSQDVGFSNSPLHF | TGCGCCAGCAGCCAAGATGTGGGGTTTTCCAATTCACCCCTCCACTTT
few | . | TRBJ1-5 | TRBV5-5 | CASSLTANQPQHF | TGTGCCAGCAGCCTGACAGCTAATCAGCCCCAGCATTTT
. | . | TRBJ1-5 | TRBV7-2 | CASSFSGQLNQPQHF | TGTGCCAGCAGCTTTTCCGGACAGCTAAATCAGCCCCAGCATTTT
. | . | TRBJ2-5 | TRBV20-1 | CSANIRSKGSRETQYF | TGCAGTGCTAATATCAGGTCTAAAGGGAGTCGAGAGACCCAGTACTTC
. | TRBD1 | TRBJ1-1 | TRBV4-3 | CASSQARDRGDAFF | TGCGCCAGCAGCCAAGCCCGGGACAGGGGTGATGCTTTCTTT
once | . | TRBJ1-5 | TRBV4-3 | CASSQVFLGDQPQHF | TGCGCCAGCAGCCAAGTATTTCTGGGGGATCAGCCCCAGCATTTT
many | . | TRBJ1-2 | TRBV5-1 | CASSPNLGQPRVDGYTF | TGCGCCAGCAGCCCGAACCTCGGACAGCCCAGGGTCGATGGCTACACCTTC
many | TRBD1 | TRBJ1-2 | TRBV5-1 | CASSLAQSLDRGYGYGYTF | TGCGCCAGCAGCTTGGCCCAAAGTCTGGACAGGGGTTACGGCTATGGCTACACCTTC
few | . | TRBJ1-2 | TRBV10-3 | CAISEGAENYGYTF | TGTGCCATCAGTGAGGGGGCGGAGAACTATGGCTACACCTTC
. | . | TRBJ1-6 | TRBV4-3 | CASSQDIPYNSPLHF | TGCGCCAGCAGCCAAGATATCCCCTATAATTCACCCCTCCACTTT
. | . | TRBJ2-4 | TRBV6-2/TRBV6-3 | CASGWKNIQYF | TGTGCCAGCGGGTGGAAAAACATTCAGTACTTC
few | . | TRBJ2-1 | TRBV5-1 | CASSFGTISDEQFF | TGCGCCAGCAGCTTTGGGACAATATCAGATGAGCAGTTCTTC
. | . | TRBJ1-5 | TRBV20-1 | CSAKPGSNQPQHF | TGCAGTGCTAAGCCAGGGAGTAATCAGCCCCAGCATTTT
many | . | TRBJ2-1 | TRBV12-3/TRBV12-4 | CASSFPRVEQFF | TGTGCCAGCAGTTTCCCCCGAGTAGAGCAGTTCTTC
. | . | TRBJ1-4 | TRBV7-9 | CASSFPIGVGGEKLFF | TGTGCCAGCAGCTTTCCAATAGGGGTAGGCGGTGAAAAACTGTTTTTT
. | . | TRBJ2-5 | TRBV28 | CASSLNFKETQYF | TGTGCCAGCAGTTTGAATTTTAAGGAGACCCAGTACTTC
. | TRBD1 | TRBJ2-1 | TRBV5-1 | CASTWFGQGPYNEQFF | TGCGCCAGCACCTGGTTCGGACAGGGCCCCTACAATGAGCAGTTCTTC
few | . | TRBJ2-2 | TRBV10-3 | CAISELGDLNTGELFF | TGTGCCATCAGTGAGCTTGGGGACCTGAACACCGGGGAGCTGTTTTTT
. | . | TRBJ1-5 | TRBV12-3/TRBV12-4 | CASSFGRNQPQHF | TGTGCCAGCAGTTTCGGCAGGAATCAGCCCCAGCATTTT